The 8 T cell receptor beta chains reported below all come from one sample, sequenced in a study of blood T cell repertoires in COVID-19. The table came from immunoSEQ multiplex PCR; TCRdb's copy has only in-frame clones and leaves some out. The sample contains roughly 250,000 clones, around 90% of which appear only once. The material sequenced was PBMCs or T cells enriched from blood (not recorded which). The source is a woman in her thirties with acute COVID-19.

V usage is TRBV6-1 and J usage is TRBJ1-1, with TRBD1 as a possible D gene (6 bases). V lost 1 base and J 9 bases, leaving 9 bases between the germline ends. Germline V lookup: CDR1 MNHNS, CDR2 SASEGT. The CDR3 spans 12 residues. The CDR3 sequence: CASSEDRVKAFF. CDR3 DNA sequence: TGTGCCAGCAGTGAAGACAGGGTAAAAGCTTTCTTT.

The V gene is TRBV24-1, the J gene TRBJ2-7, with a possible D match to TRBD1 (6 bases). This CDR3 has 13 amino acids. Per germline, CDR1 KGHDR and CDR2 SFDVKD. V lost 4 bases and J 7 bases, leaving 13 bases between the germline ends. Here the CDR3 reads CATSDQGRGEQYF. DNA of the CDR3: TGTGCCACCAGTGACCAAGGTAGGGGGGAGCAGTACTTC.

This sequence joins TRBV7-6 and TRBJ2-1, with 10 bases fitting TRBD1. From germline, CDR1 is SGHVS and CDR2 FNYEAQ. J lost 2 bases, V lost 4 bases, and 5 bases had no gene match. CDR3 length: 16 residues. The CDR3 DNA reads TGTGCCAGCAGCTCCGACAGGGGGCAGACCTACAATGAGCAGTTCTTC. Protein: CASSSDRGQTYNEQFF.

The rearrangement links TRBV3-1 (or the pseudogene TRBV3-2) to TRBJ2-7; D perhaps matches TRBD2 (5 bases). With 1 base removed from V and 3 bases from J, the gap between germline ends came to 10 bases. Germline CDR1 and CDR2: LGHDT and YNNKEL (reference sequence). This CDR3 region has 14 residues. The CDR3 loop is CASSQGTGSYEQYF. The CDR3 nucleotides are TGTGCCAGCAGCCAAGGAACGGGAAGCTACGAGCAGTACTTC.

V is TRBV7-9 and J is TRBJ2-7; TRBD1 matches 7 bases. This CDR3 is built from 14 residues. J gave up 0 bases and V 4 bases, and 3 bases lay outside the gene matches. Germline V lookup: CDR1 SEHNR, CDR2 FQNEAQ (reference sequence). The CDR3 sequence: CASSSQGPSYEQYF. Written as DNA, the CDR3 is TGTGCCAGCAGCTCACAGGGGCCCTCCTACGAGCAGTACTTC.

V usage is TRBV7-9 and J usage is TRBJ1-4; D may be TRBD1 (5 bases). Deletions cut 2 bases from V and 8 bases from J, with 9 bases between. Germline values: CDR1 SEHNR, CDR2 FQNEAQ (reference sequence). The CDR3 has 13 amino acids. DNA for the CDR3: TGTGCCAGCAGCTTACAGGGAAGGGAAAAACTGTTTTTT. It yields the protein CASSLQGREKLFF.

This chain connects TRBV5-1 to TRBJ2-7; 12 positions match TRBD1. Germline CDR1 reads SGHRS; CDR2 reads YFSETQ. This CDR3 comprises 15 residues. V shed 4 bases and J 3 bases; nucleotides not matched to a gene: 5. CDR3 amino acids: CASSRGQGAIYEQYF. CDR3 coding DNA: TGCGCCAGCAGCAGGGGACAGGGGGCGATCTACGAGCAGTACTTC.

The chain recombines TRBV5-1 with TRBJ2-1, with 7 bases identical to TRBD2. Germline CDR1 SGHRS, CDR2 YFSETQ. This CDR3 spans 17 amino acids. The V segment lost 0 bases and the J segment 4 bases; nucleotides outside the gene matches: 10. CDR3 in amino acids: CASSLGPSGPGYNEQFF. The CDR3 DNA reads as TGCGCCAGCAGCTTGGGCCCTAGCGGACCGGGGTACAATGAGCAGTTCTTC.